The T cell receptor beta chain described here comes from a study of cytomegalovirus exposure and HLA in healthy donors. Study as a whole: Assignment to the Caucasian-associated ancestry cluster applied to around four fifths of the 350 to 500 genotyped donors.

PCR employed 60 Vbeta and 13 Jbeta primers. Sequencing used immunoSEQ multiplex PCR; TCRdb keeps in-frame clones, though not all of them. The sample carries about 130,000 clones, less than 85% recorded once. Study-wide results and caveats: In an earlier analysis, about 87% or about 30%: the productive usage of most TCR beta V segments. A later analysis found that most CMV-associated TCR beta chains appeared HLA-restricted.

As for this clone: Its specificity is unknown.

The CDR3 covers 14 residues. CDR1 SGDLS and CDR2 YYNGEE come from the germline V gene. J gave up 7 bases and V 9 bases, and 12 bases lay outside the gene matches. The receptor was derived from a man aged 25 to 45 in good health and CMV-seropositive. V usage is TRBV9 and J usage is TRBJ2-1; TRBD1 matches 8 bases. The specimen sequenced was PBMCs. The CDR3 coding sequence is TGTGCCACTCAAGGGGCAGGGGGCACGAATGAGCAGTTCTTC. Translation: CATQGAGGTNEQFF.